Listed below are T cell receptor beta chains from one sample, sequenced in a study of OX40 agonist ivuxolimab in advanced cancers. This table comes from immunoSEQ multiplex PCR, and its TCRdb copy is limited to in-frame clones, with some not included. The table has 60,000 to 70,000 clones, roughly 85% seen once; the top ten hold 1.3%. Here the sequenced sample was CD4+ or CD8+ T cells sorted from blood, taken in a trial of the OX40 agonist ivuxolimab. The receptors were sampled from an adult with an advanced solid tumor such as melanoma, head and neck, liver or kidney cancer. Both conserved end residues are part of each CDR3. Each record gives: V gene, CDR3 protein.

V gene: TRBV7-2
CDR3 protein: CASSQPTGGSETQYF

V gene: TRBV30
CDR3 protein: CAWSVLGQGNTIYF

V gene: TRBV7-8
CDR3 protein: CASSLEGRATGQPQHF

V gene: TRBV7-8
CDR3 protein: CASSLGRTGTEAFF

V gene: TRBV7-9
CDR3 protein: CASSFPGQGPGYGYTF

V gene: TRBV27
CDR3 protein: CASSQTPGLAKETQYF

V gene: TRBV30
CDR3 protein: CAWSADPGGQGEKLFF

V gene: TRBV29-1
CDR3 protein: CSVGSGQGAEQFF

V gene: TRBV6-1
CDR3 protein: CASRDRGDQPQHF

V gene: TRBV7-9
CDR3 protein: CASSLGVANTGELFF

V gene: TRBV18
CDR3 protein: CASSRTGGIAGLSYEQYF

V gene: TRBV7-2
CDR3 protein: CASSLYNSPLHF

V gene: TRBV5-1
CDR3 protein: CASSLLGSGIGYEQFF

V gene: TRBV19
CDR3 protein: CASSFGQEFIKAGEQFF

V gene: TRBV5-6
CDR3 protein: CASRQTGYEYEQYF

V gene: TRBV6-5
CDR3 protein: CASSRLGVFSDTQYF

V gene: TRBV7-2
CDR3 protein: CASSRTGAQETQYF

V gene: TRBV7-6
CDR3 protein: CASSLGTLNTEAFF

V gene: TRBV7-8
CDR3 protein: CASSLIGFGGAGGGNTEAFF

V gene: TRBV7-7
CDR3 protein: CASSPDRKETQYF

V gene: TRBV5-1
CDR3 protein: CASSLTARQGRETQYF

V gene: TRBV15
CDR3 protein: CATSREGLYNSPLHF